Each of the 14 T cell receptor beta chains below was sequenced from the same sample in a study of T cell responses to AZD1222 COVID-19 vaccine. Produced via immunoSEQ multiplex PCR; TCRdb's table is partial and in-frame only. This sample has 120,000 to 150,000 clones, with more than 85% found just once. The source was peripheral blood, collected on day 0 of AZD1222 vaccination. These TCRs come from an adult in good health.

This clone appeared once. V is TRBV7-2 and J is TRBJ1-5; 7 bases align to TRBD1. V was clipped by 3 bases and J by 5 bases; unmatched bases: 4. The CDR3 length is 14 residues. CDR1 is SGHTA and CDR2 is FQGNSA in the germline V gene. The CDR3 loop is CASSFGTAYQPQHF. The CDR3 DNA reads as TGTGCCAGCAGCTTTGGGACAGCCTATCAGCCCCAGCATTTT.

V and J are TRBV30 and TRBJ1-1; D not resolved. This CDR3 comprises 14 residues. The ends were cut back, 2 bases at V and 11 bases at J, with 21 bases in the middle. Germline V gene lookup returns CDR1 GTSNPN and CDR2 SVGIG (reference sequence). CDR3 in amino acids: CAWSFNGGLVWAFF. In nucleotides, the CDR3 is TGTGCCTGGAGTTTCAATGGCGGGCTAGTCTGGGCTTTCTTT. The variable domain in full, completed from reference TRBV30 and TRBJ1-1, reads SQTIHQWPATLVQPVGSPLSLECTVEGTSNPNLYWYRQAAGRGLQLLFYSVGIGQISSEVPQNLSASRPQDRQFILSSKKLLLSDSGFYLCAWSFNGGLVWAFFGQGTRLTVV.

The V gene is TRBV9, the J gene TRBJ1-1; no firm D call. Trimming shortened V by 2 bases and J by 1 base, and 15 bases separated the two germline ends. The germline V gene has CDR1 SGDLS and CDR2 YYNGEE. The CDR3 has 16 residues. In DNA, the CDR3 is TGTGCCAGCAGCGTTGGTTTAGGACGGACGAACACTGAAGCTTTCTTT. Protein product: CASSVGLGRTNTEAFF.

This clone was observed once. V is TRBV19 and J is TRBJ1-5, with no clear D. Germline CDR1 and CDR2: LNHDA and SQIVND (reference sequence). V was trimmed by 4 bases and J by 0 bases, leaving 10 bases between them. The CDR3 is made up of 15 amino acids. CDR3 in DNA: TGTGCCAGTAGTACTTGGACCTTTAGCAATCAGCCCCAGCATTTT. As protein: CASSTWTFSNQPQHF. The full variable domain, rest sourced from reference TRBV19 and TRBJ1-5, is DGGITQSPKYLFRKEGQNVTLSCEQNLNHDAMYWYRQDPGQGLRLIYYSQIVNDFQKGDIAEGYSVSREKKESFPLTVTSAQKNPTAFYLCASSTWTFSNQPQHFGDGTRLSIL.

This clone appeared a few times. The V and J genes are TRBV6-1 and TRBJ1-5; perhaps TRBD1 as D (5 bases). Trimming stripped 1 base from V and 3 bases from J, with 10 bases between. In germline, CDR1 is MNHNS, CDR2 SASEGT. The CDR3 totals 15 residues. This CDR3 reads CASSEGRDYNQPQHF. The CDR3, as DNA: TGTGCCAGCAGTGAAGGACGGGACTACAATCAGCCCCAGCATTTT.

In this sample, this clone turned up a few times. The V gene is TRBV7-9, the J gene TRBJ2-7; 7 bases are shared with TRBD2. The CDR3 consists of 13 residues. The germline CDR1 and CDR2 sequences are SEHNR and FQNEAQ (reference sequence). V lost 5 bases and J lost 5; bases outside the gene matches: 6. CDR3 in amino acids: CASSDGRSHEQYF. Written as DNA, the CDR3 is TGTGCCAGCAGCGACGGGAGGTCCCACGAGCAGTACTTC.

The J gene is TRBJ1-1, the V gene TRBV12-3 or TRBV12-4; D may be TRBD1 (5 bases). This CDR3 contains 13 residues. V was shortened by 5 bases and J by 4 bases, with 11 bases between the two germline ends. CDR3 region: CASSNQGGTEAFF. CDR3 DNA sequence: TGTGCCAGCAGTAACCAGGGTGGCACTGAAGCTTTCTTT.

The V gene is TRBV6-4, the J gene TRBJ1-2; 10 bases align to TRBD1. The CDR3 has 15 residues. Germline CDR1 is MRHNA and CDR2 is SNTAGT. The V and J ends lost 2 bases and 6 bases, in that order; junction bases with no gene match: 6. CDR3 in DNA: TGTGCCAGCAGTGACACCTCGGGACAGGGGCATGGCTACACCTTC. Protein sequence: CASSDTSGQGHGYTF.

The chain links TRBV5-6 to TRBJ2-7; D possibly corresponds to TRBD2 (6 bases). V was cut by 5 bases and J by 4 bases, with 19 bases left in between. This CDR3 region has 15 residues. Germline V gene sequence: CDR1 SGHDT, CDR2 YYEEEE. The CDR3 sequence: CASREEGQGGYEQYF. The CDR3 DNA reads TGTGCCAGCAGGGAGGAAGGGCAGGGAGGTTACGAGCAGTACTTC.

The chain carries TRBV2 and TRBJ1-5; the D gene is possibly TRBD1 (6 bases). The germline gives CDR1 SNHLY, CDR2 FYNNEI. The CDR3 has 15 amino acids. Trimming stripped 3 bases from V and 0 bases from J, with 9 bases between. CDR3 nucleotide sequence: TGTGCCAGCAGTGAGGCGGACAGTAGCAATCAGCCCCAGCATTTT. Its protein product is CASSEADSSNQPQHF.

The chain employs TRBV7-2 and TRBJ1-1; no firm D call. Germline CDR1 reads SGHTA; CDR2 reads FQGNSA. Trimming cost V 1 base and J 10 bases, with 7 bases left between them. This CDR3 is built from 11 residues. The CDR3 DNA reads TGTGCCAGCAGCTTAGTGGGTTTAGCTTTCTTT. Its protein is CASSLVGLAFF. The full variable domain, completed using reference TRBV7-2 and TRBJ1-1, is GAGVSQSPSNKVTEKGKDVELRCDPISGHTALYWYRQSLGQGLEFLIYFQGNSAPDKSGLPSDRFSAERTGGSVSTLTIQRTQQEDSAVYLCASSLVGLAFFGQGTRLTVV.

The chain carries TRBV4-2 and TRBJ2-3; 10 bases agree with TRBD2. Germline V gene sequence: CDR1 LGHNA, CDR2 YNFKEQ. The CDR3 length is 16 residues. The V and J ends lost 3 bases and 4 bases, in that order; junction bases with no gene match: 7. The CDR3 DNA follows: TGTGCCAGCAGCCACACTAGCGGGAAGGGTCCAGATACGCAGTATTTT. Translation: CASSHTSGKGPDTQYF.

This clone was observed a few times. This chain links TRBV4-1 with TRBJ1-2; no clear D. V lost 0 bases and J lost 2, with 10 bases in between. There are 15 residues in the CDR3. The germline V gene encodes CDR1 MGHRA and CDR2 YSYEKL. The CDR3 is CASSQEPGYNYGYTF. The CDR3 coding sequence is TGCGCCAGCAGCCAAGAGCCGGGGTACAACTATGGCTACACCTTC.

V gene TRBV11-2 combines with J gene TRBJ2-2; D perhaps matches TRBD2 (6 bases). V was clipped by 1 base and J by 7 bases, with 16 bases between them. Per germline, CDR1 SGHAT and CDR2 FQNNGV. There are 16 residues in the CDR3. The CDR3 spells CASSLATGEVSGELFF. The CDR3 bases are TGTGCCAGCAGCTTAGCGACCGGGGAGGTTAGCGGGGAGCTGTTTTTT.